This record covers a single TCR beta chain. The sample belongs to a study of technical replicates of blood from several donors. Using immunoSEQ multiplex PCR, the repertoire was profiled, and TCRdb retains in-frame clones only, with some absent. Of around 93,000 clones in the sample, approximately 95% were seen once. The CDR3 spans 16 residues. Germline assignment: CDR1 SGHVS and CDR2 FQNEAQ. The V and J ends lost 1 base and 7 bases, in that order; junction bases with no gene match: 6. The chain has TRBV7-8 and TRBJ1-5; 11 bases agree with TRBD1. The sequence came from a human donor in good health. The sequencing input was T cells isolated from PBMCs. The CDR3 nucleotides read TGTGCCAGCAGCTTAGAGGACAGGGGGCCACGACAGCCCCAGCATTTT. This sequence encodes CASSLEDRGPRQPQHF.